This T cell receptor beta chain was sequenced for a study of Graves' ophthalmopathy and Graves' hyperthyroidism. Study-wide context: Peripheral blood sampling occurred at initial diagnosis, before any treatment.

Germline V gene sequence: CDR1 SEHNR, CDR2 FQNEAQ (reference sequence). The CDR3 is 16 residues long. Trimming removed 5 bases from V and 9 bases from J, with 22 bases in between. RNA served as the template for amplifying TCR beta CDR3 regions. A first-round RT-PCR used HTBI primers, followed by a second-round multiplex PCR. A single record per CDR3 protein comes from TCRdb applying MiXCR to the multiplex PCR reads. The data hold almost 400,000 distinct CDR3 sequences, with around 20% observed a single time. This clonotype was seen at least ten times. Lactation, pregnancy, uncontrolled infections and other autoimmune diseases were all grounds for excluding patients.

The sequence was collected from a woman under 30 with Graves' ophthalmopathy. This chain joins TRBV7-9 and TRBJ2-2; D possibly corresponds to TRBD2 (7 bases). Sequencing was done on a sample of peripheral blood. The CDR3, as DNA: TGTGCCAGCAGCCCAAAACGCGATCAGGGGACTAGGGAGCTGTTTTTT. It translates to CASSPKRDQGTRELFF.